The 21 T cell receptor beta chains presented below share a single source sample, sequenced in a study of cytomegalovirus exposure and HLA in healthy donors. A multiplex PCR was run with 60 Vbeta primers and 13 Jbeta primers. The assay was immunoSEQ multiplex PCR, and TCRdb's table has in-frame clones only and misses some. The sample comprises about 170,000 clones, roughly 80% of which are singletons, and under 15% rests with the top ten. The sample consisted of PBMCs. These receptors originate from a woman aged 45-65 years in good health and CMV-seropositive.

The chain carries TRBV7-6 and TRBJ2-2, with TRBD2 matching over 8 bases. CDR1 SGHVS and CDR2 FNYEAQ come from the germline V gene. The V segment lost 2 bases and the J segment 4 bases; nucleotides outside the gene matches: 9. This CDR3 contains 17 residues. The CDR3 coding sequence is TGTGCCAGCAGCTTAACATCCGCGGGGGGAAGCACCGGGGAGCTGTTTTTT. Its protein is CASSLTSAGGSTGELFF.

A few counts support this clone. The genes are TRBV4-2 and TRBJ2-3; 12 bases agree with TRBD2. V shed 5 bases and J 5 bases; nucleotides not matched to a gene: 11. Per germline, CDR1 LGHNA and CDR2 YNFKEQ. CDR3 size: 17 residues. CDR3 region: CASSARPSGGAKDTQYF. In DNA, the CDR3 is TGTGCCAGCAGCGCTCGACCTAGCGGGGGGGCCAAAGATACGCAGTATTTT.

The CDR3 DNA sequence: TGTGCCAGCAAGGGACAGGGAATCTCTGGGGCCAACGTCCTGACTTTC. Translating it yields CASKGQGISGANVLTF. The chain has TRBV11-2 and TRBJ2-6; 9 nucleotides align to TRBD1. The germline CDR1 and CDR2 sequences are SGHAT and FQNNGV. This CDR3 contains 16 residues. The trim removed 7 bases at V and 0 bases at J, leaving 4 bases unmatched.

The chain joins TRBV4-1 to TRBJ2-1, with 12 positions matching TRBD2. The CDR3 length is 17 residues. Per the germline V gene, CDR1 is MGHRA and CDR2 is YSYEKL. Trimming removed 3 bases from V and 7 bases from J; junction bases left unmatched: 10. CDR3 loop: CASSHRLLAGGLNEQFF. Here the CDR3 DNA reads TGCGCCAGCAGCCATCGGTTACTAGCGGGGGGCTTAAATGAGCAGTTCTTC.

This clone has just a few counts. This chain joins TRBV5-1 and TRBJ2-3, with D possibly matching TRBD2 (5 bases). This CDR3 has 14 amino acids. Germline CDR1 SGHRS, CDR2 YFSETQ. V was trimmed by 6 bases and J by 3 bases, leaving 14 bases between them. CDR3 DNA sequence: TGCGCCAGCACCCCGCGGGTAGTGACAGATACGCAGTATTTT. Translating gives CASTPRVVTDTQYF. Based on the CDR3 plus reference TRBV5-1 and TRBJ2-3, the full variable domain is KAGVTQTPRYLIKTRGQQVTLSCSPISGHRSVSWYQQTPGQGLQFLFEYFSETQRNKGNFPGRFSGRQFSNSRSEMNVSTLELGDSALYLCASTPRVVTDTQYFGPGTRLTVL.

The chain links TRBV7-2 to TRBJ2-7; perhaps TRBD2 as D (6 bases). Germline values: CDR1 SGHTA, CDR2 FQGNSA. Trimming took 4 bases from V and 3 from J, leaving 10 bases between them. CDR3 length: 13 amino acids. The CDR3 region has the DNA TGTGCCAGCAGCTCCCCGGGACTCTACGAGCAGTACTTC. It yields the protein CASSSPGLYEQYF.

J is TRBJ2-1 and V is TRBV5-1; TRBD1 agrees at 8 bases. Trimming removed 4 bases from V and 1 base from J; junction bases left unmatched: 4. CDR1 SGHRS and CDR2 YFSETQ come from the germline V gene. This CDR3 is built from 15 residues. The CDR3 region has the DNA TGCGCCAGCAGCGGTACAGGGGGGTCCTACAATGAGCAGTTCTTC. The encoded protein is CASSGTGGSYNEQFF.

The rearrangement uses TRBV11-2 and TRBJ2-3; possible D gene TRBD2, 5 bases. Trimming took off 5 bases at V and 1 base at J, with 10 bases between the two ends. Germline CDR1 and CDR2: SGHAT and FQNNGV. The CDR3 consists of 14 residues. CDR3: CASSPLSGTDTQYF. The DNA of the CDR3 is TGTGCCAGCAGCCCCCTTAGCGGCACAGATACGCAGTATTTT.

The chain recombines TRBV10-3 with TRBJ1-1, with 9 bases lining up with TRBD1. The ends lost 4 bases at V and 7 bases at J; junction bases unmatched: 7. The germline CDR1 and CDR2 sequences are ENHRY and SYGVKD. The CDR3 is 14 residues long. The CDR3 region has the DNA TGTGCCATCAGTGTAGGGACAGGGTGGAATGAAGCTTTCTTT. Translation: CAISVGTGWNEAFF.

The V and J genes are TRBV5-1 and TRBJ1-1; TRBD1 is a possible D gene (5 bases). The germline V gene encodes CDR1 SGHRS and CDR2 YFSETQ. The CDR3 loop spans 14 amino acids. With 5 bases removed from V and 0 bases from J, the gap between germline ends came to 11 bases. The CDR3 bases are TGCGCCAGCAGATACGACAGATTGAACACTGAAGCTTTCTTT. Protein sequence: CASRYDRLNTEAFF.

Turning to this clone: The same CDR3 is also encoded by other DNA sequences in this sample. The J gene is TRBJ1-1, the V gene TRBV9; unclear D gene. The CDR3 consists of 13 residues. Trimming stripped 4 bases from V and 5 bases from J, with 12 bases between. Germline V gene sequence: CDR1 SGDLS, CDR2 YYNGEE. The CDR3: CASSSRPGTEAFF. In DNA form, the CDR3 reads TGTGCCAGCAGCTCAAGGCCCGGGACTGAAGCTTTCTTT.

The chain is built from TRBV7-8 and TRBJ2-3; 14 bases match TRBD2. This CDR3 contains 19 residues. Germline CDR1 reads SGHVS; CDR2 reads FQNEAQ. V shed 5 bases, J shed 2 bases, and the junction held 12 bases outside the gene matches. The CDR3 DNA is TGTGCCAGCAGCACTAGCCCCGGGACTAGCGGGGGAGACACAGATACGCAGTATTTT. Protein: CASSTSPGTSGGDTDTQYF.

This clone has more than one count but fewer than ten. The chain is built from TRBV23-1 and TRBJ1-5, with D maybe TRBD1 (6 bases). TRBV23-1 is known as an ORF, though its function is uncertain. Trimming pared 0 bases from V and 15 bases from J, leaving 24 bases between. This CDR3 is built from 16 residues. Here the CDR3 DNA reads TGCGCCAGCAGTCAATCGTGGGGGGGGCCCTTAACCGGGGCGCATTTT. This encodes CASSQSWGGPLTGAHF.

The V gene is TRBV15, the J gene TRBJ1-1; a possible D gene is TRBD1 (5 bases). The germline CDR1 and CDR2 sequences are LNHNV and YYDKDF (reference sequence). The CDR3 is 15 amino acids. Trimming took off 3 bases at V and 3 bases at J, with 14 bases between the two ends. CDR3 loop: CATSRKGRGDTEAFF. The CDR3 DNA sequence: TGTGCCACCAGCAGGAAGGGTCGGGGGGACACTGAAGCTTTCTTT.

The chain links TRBV6-5 to TRBJ2-7; 11 bases map to TRBD1. With V trimmed by 4 bases and J by 4 bases, 3 bases remained unmatched. The CDR3 has 14 residues. The germline gives CDR1 MNHEY, CDR2 SVGAGI. This CDR3 is CASSSGQGGYEQYF. The DNA for the CDR3 is TGTGCCAGCAGTTCGGGACAGGGGGGATACGAGCAGTACTTC.

The sample holds a few counts of this clone. The chain is built from TRBV6-6 and TRBJ1-1; D call uncertain. Germline V CDR1 and CDR2: MNHNY, SVGAGI (reference sequence). CDR3 length: 12 residues. Between the trimmed V and J ends, which lost 5 bases and 7 bases, there was a span of 11 bases. The CDR3 nucleotides read TGTGCCAGCAGTCCGACGGACTATGAAGCTTTCTTT. This sequence encodes CASSPTDYEAFF.

V and J are TRBV30 and TRBJ1-2; D is perhaps TRBD1 (6 bases). From germline, CDR1 is GTSNPN and CDR2 SVGIG (reference sequence). V was trimmed by 1 base and J by 4 bases, leaving 13 bases between them. The CDR3 covers 14 residues. The CDR3 bases are TGTGCCTGGAGTGGACAGGCTCGCGGCTATGGCTACACCTTC. Protein: CAWSGQARGYGYTF. The full variable domain, completed using reference TRBV30 and TRBJ1-2, is SQTIHQWPATLVQPVGSPLSLECTVEGTSNPNLYWYRQAAGRGLQLLFYSVGIGQISSEVPQNLSASRPQDRQFILSSKKLLLSDSGFYLCAWSGQARGYGYTFGSGTRLTVV.

This chain joins TRBV6-1 and TRBJ2-1; 13 nucleotides line up with TRBD2. From germline, CDR1 is MNHNS and CDR2 SASEGT. Losses at the gene ends were 4 bases for V and 8 bases for J; bases not matched to a gene: 5. The CDR3 runs 15 residues. The CDR3 reads CASSAWGTSGDEQFF. The CDR3 DNA reads as TGTGCCAGCAGTGCGTGGGGGACTAGCGGGGATGAGCAGTTCTTC.

The rearrangement joins TRBV5-1 to TRBJ1-4; TRBD1 matches 9 bases. V lost 4 bases and J lost 10; bases outside the gene matches: 11. CDR3 length: 15 residues. CDR1 and CDR2 from the germline V gene are SGHRS and YFSETQ. CDR3 loop: CASSTGTGRGLKLFF. DNA of the CDR3: TGCGCCAGCAGCACCGGGACAGGGAGAGGGTTAAAACTGTTTTTT.

V and J are TRBV10-3 and TRBJ2-1; TRBD1 agrees at 8 bases. Losses at the gene ends were 6 bases for V and 0 bases for J; bases not matched to a gene: 4. Germline V gene lookup returns CDR1 ENHRY and CDR2 SYGVKD. CDR3 size: 15 residues. The CDR3 DNA follows: TGTGCCATCAGAAGACAGGGGAGCTCCTACAATGAGCAGTTCTTC. This translates into CAIRRQGSSYNEQFF.

The J gene is TRBJ1-1, the V gene TRBV6-6; D remains unclear. Germline V gene sequence: CDR1 MNHNY, CDR2 SVGAGI (reference sequence). V was shortened by 8 bases and J by 5 bases, with 9 bases between the two germline ends. The CDR3 extends over 11 amino acids. The CDR3 region has the DNA TGTGCCAGCCCGGAGGGAACTGAAGCTTTCTTT. Amino acid sequence: CASPEGTEAFF.